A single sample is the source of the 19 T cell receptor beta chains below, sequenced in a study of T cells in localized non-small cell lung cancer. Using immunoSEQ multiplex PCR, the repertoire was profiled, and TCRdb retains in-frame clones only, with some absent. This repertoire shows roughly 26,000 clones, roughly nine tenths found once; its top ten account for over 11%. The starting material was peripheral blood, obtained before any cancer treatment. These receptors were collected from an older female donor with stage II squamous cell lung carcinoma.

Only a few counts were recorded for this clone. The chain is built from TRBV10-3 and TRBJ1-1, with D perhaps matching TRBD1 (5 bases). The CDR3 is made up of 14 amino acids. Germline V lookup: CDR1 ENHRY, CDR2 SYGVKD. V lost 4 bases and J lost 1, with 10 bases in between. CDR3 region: CAISGRTGNTEAFF. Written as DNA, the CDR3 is TGTGCCATCAGTGGAAGAACAGGGAACACTGAAGCTTTCTTT.

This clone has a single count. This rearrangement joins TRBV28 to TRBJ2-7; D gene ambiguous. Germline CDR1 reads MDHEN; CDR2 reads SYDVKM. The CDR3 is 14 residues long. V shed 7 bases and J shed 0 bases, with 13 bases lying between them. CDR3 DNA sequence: TGTGCCAGCACCATCAGTACATTCTCCTACGAGCAGTACTTC. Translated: CASTISTFSYEQYF.

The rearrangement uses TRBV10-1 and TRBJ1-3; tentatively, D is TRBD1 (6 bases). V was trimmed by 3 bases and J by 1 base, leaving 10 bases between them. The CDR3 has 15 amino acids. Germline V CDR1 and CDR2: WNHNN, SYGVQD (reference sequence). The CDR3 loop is CASSDDRTSGNTIYF. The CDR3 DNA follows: TGCGCCAGCAGTGATGACAGGACGTCTGGAAACACCATATATTTT.

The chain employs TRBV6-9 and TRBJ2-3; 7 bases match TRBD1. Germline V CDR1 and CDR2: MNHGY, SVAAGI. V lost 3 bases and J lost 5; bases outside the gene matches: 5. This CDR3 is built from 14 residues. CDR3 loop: CASSYAQGIDTQYF. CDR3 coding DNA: TGTGCCAGCAGTTACGCACAGGGGATAGATACGCAGTATTTT.

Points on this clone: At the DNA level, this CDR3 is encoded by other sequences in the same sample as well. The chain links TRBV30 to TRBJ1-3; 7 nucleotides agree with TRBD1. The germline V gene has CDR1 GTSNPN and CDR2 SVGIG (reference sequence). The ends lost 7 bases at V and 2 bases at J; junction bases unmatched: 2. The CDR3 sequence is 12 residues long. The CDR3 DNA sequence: TGTGCCTTTAGGGGGCCTGGAAACACCATATATTTT. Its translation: CAFRGPGNTIYF.

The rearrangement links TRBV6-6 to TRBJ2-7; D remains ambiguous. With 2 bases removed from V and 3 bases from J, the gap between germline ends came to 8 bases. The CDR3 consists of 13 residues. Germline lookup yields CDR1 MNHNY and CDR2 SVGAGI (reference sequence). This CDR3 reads CASSYAANYEQYF. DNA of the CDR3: TGTGCCAGCAGTTACGCAGCTAACTACGAGCAGTACTTC.

The CDR3 region has the DNA TGTGCCAGCATCCCCAGTTCAGGGAGGTATGGCTACACCTTC. Translation: CASIPSSGRYGYTF. The chain links TRBV7-2 to TRBJ1-2; tentatively, D is TRBD1 (5 bases). V lost 7 bases and J 5 bases, leaving 17 bases between the germline ends. Per germline, CDR1 SGHTA and CDR2 FQGNSA. This CDR3 spans 14 amino acids.

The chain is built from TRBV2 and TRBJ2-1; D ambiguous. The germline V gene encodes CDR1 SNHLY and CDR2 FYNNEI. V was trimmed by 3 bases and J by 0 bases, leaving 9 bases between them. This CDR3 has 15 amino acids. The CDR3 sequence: CASSEGGDSYNEQFF. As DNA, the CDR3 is TGTGCCAGCAGTGAGGGCGGAGACTCCTACAATGAGCAGTTCTTC.

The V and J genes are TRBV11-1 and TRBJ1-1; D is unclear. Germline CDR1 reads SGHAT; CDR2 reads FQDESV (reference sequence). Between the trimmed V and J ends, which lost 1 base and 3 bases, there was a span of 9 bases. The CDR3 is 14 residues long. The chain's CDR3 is CASSLVSDYTEAFF. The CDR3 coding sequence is TGTGCCAGCAGCTTAGTGAGTGACTACACTGAAGCTTTCTTT.

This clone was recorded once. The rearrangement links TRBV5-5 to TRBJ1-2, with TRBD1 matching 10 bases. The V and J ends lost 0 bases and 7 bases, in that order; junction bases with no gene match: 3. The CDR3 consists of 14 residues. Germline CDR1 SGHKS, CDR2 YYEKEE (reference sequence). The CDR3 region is CASSLGGQGSGYTF. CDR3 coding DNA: TGTGCCAGCAGCTTGGGGGGACAGGGGTCTGGCTACACCTTC.

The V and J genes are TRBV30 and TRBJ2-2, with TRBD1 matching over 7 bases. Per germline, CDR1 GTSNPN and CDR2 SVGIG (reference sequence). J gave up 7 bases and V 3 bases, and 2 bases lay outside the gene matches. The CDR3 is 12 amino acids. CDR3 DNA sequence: TGTGCCTGGAGCAGGGGGTTCGGGGAGCTGTTTTTT. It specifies CAWSRGFGELFF.

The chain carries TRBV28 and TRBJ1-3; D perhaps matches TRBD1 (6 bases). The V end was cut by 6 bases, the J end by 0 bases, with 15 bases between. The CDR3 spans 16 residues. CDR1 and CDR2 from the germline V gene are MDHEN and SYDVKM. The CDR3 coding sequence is TGTGCCAGCAGCCGCTTCACAGGGTACTCTGGAAACACCATATATTTT. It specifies CASSRFTGYSGNTIYF. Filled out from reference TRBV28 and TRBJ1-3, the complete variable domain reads DVKVTQSSRYLVKRTGEKVFLECVQDMDHENMFWYRQDPGLGLRLIYFSYDVKMKEKGDIPEGYSVSREKKERFSLILESASTNQTSMYLCASSRFTGYSGNTIYFGEGSWLTVV.

CDR3 amino acids: CASSSDRLRGYTF. DNA of the CDR3: TGTGCCAGCAGCTCGGACCGCTTGAGGGGCTACACCTTC. The V call is TRBV28, the J call TRBJ1-2; unclear D gene. With 6 bases removed from V and 8 bases from J, the gap between germline ends came to 16 bases. This CDR3 comprises 13 residues. Per germline, CDR1 MDHEN and CDR2 SYDVKM.

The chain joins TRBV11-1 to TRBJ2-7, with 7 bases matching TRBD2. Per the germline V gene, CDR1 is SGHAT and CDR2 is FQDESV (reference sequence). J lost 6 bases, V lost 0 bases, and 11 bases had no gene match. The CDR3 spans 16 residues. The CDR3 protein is CASSLAGGRWGVEQYF. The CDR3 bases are TGTGCCAGCAGCTTAGCGGGCGGGAGATGGGGCGTCGAGCAGTACTTC.

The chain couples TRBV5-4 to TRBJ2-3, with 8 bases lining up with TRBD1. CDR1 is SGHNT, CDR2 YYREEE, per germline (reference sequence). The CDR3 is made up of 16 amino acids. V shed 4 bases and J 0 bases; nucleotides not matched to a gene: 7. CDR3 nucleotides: TGTGCCAGCAGCCGAGCAGGGGGCGTAAGCACAGATACGCAGTATTTT. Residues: CASSRAGGVSTDTQYF.

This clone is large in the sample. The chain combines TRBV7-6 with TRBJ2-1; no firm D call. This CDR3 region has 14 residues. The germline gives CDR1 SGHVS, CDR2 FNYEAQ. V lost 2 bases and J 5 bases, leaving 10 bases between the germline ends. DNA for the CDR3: TGTGCCAGCAGCTTAAAGGGCAGTCACAATGAGCAGTTCTTC. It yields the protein CASSLKGSHNEQFF.

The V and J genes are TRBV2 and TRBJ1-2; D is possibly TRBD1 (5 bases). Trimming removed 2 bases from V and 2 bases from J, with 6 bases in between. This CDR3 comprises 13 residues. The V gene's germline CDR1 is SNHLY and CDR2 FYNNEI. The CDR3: CASSETGNYGYTF. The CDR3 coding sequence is TGTGCCAGCAGTGAAACAGGCAACTATGGCTACACCTTC.

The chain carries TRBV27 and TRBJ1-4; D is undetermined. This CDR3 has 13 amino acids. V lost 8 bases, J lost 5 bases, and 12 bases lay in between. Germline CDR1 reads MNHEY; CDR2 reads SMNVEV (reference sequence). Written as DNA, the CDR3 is TGTGCCAGCGCTTTCGGCGAAAATGAAAAACTGTTTTTT. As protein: CASAFGENEKLFF.

CDR3 in amino acids: CASSLVLTVIQGYTF. DNA for the CDR3: TGTGCCAGCAGCTTGGTTTTGACAGTGATCCAAGGCTACACCTTC. The chain is built from TRBV5-8 and TRBJ1-2, with D possibly being TRBD1 (5 bases). Germline CDR1 SGHTS, CDR2 YDEGEE. CDR3 length: 15 amino acids. The germline V and J ends were trimmed by 0 bases and 8 bases, with 17 bases remaining between them.